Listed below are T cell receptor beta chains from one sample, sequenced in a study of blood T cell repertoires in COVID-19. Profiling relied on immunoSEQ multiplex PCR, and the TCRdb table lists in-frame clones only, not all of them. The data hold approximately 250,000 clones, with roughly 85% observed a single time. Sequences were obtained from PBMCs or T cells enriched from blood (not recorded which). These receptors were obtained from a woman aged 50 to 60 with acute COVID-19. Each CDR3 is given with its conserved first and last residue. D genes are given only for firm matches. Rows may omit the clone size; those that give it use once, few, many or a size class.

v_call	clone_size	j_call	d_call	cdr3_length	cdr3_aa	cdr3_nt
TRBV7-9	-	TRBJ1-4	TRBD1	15	CASRTEGAGNEKLFF	TGTGCCAGCAGAACCGAGGGGGCGGGTAATGAAAAACTGTTTTTT
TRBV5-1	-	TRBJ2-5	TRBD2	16	CASSFASGGGGETQYF	TGCGCCAGCAGCTTTGCTAGCGGGGGAGGAGGAGAGACCCAGTACTTC
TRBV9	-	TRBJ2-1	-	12	CASSTFGNEQFF	TGTGCCAGCAGCACTTTCGGCAATGAGCAGTTCTTC
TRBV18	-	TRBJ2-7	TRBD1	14	CASSPPGQGYEQYF	TGTGCCAGCTCACCACCGGGACAGGGTTACGAGCAGTACTTC
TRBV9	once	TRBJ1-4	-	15	CASSVDGGTAEKLFF	TGTGCCAGCAGCGTAGATGGAGGGACGGCTGAAAAACTGTTTTTT
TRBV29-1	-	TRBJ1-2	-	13	CSVVSSLGGGYTF	TGCAGCGTTGTGTCTTCCTTAGGAGGTGGCTACACCTTC
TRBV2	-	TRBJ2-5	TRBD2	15	CASIPGLAEKETQYF	TGTGCCAGCATCCCGGGACTAGCGGAAAAAGAGACCCAGTACTTC
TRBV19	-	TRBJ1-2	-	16	CASNSITQGGDYGYTF	TGTGCCAGTAACTCAATAACTCAGGGAGGCGACTATGGCTACACCTTC
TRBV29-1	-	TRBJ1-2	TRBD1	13	CSVVRTGRNGYTF	TGCAGCGTGGTTCGGACAGGCAGAAATGGCTACACCTTC
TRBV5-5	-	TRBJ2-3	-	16	CASSLDPGLLSDTQYF	TGTGCCAGCAGCTTGGATCCCGGACTGCTGTCAGATACGCAGTATTTT
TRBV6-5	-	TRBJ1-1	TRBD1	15	CASFRTGGQSTEAFF	TGTGCCAGCTTTAGAACAGGGGGCCAGAGCACTGAAGCTTTCTTT
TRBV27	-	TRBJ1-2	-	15	CASSLSRQEIHGYTF	TGTGCCAGCAGTTTATCCCGACAGGAGATCCATGGCTACACCTTC
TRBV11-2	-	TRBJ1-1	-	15	CASSRPPGGGGEAFF	TGTGCCAGCAGTCGGCCCCCTGGGGGAGGTGGTGAAGCTTTCTTT
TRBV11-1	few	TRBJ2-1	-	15	CASSLTAEAYNEQFF	TGTGCCAGCAGCTTAACAGCGGAAGCCTACAATGAGCAGTTCTTC
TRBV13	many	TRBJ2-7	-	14	CASSPRRISYEQYF	TGTGCCAGCAGCCCCCGGCGGATCTCCTACGAGCAGTACTTC
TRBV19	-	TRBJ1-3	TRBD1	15	CASSTGGSSGNTIYF	TGTGCCAGTTCAACAGGGGGCAGCTCGGGAAACACCATATATTTT
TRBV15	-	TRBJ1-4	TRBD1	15	CATSRDRGTNEKLFF	TGTGCCACCAGCAGAGACAGGGGGACTAATGAAAAACTGTTTTTT
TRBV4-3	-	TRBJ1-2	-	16	CASSQDGQFPYYGYTF	TGCGCCAGCAGCCAAGATGGACAATTCCCCTACTATGGCTACACCTTC
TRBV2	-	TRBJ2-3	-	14	CASSPAAFTDTQYF	TGTGCCAGCAGCCCAGCGGCGTTCACAGATACGCAGTATTTT
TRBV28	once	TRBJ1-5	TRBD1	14	CASRPDRANQPQHF	TGTGCCAGCAGACCCGACAGGGCAAATCAGCCCCAGCATTTT
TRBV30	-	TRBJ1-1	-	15	CAWGGGVRGDTEAFF	TGTGCCTGGGGTGGAGGGGTTAGAGGGGACACTGAAGCTTTCTTT
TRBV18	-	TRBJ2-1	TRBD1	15	CASSPVAGQAAEQFF	TGTGCCAGCTCACCAGTGGCGGGACAGGCGGCCGAGCAGTTCTTC
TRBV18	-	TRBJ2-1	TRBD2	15	CASSPRGGGANEQFF	TGTGCCAGCTCACCACGAGGCGGGGGGGCGAATGAGCAGTTCTTC
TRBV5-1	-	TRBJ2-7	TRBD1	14	CASSVGQGDYEQYF	TGCGCCAGCAGCGTGGGACAGGGAGACTACGAGCAGTACTTC
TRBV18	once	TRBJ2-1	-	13	CASSRLIDNEQFF	TGTGCCAGCTCACGATTGATAGACAATGAGCAGTTCTTC
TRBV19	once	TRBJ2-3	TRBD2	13	CASSSGGAGTQYF	TGTGCCAGTAGTAGCGGGGGGGCAGGTACGCAGTATTTT
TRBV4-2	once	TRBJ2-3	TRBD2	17	CASSLEGLAGPTDTQYF	TGTGCCAGCAGCCTGGAAGGACTAGCGGGCCCCACAGATACGCAGTATTTT
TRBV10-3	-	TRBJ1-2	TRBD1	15	CAISEGLTGAHGYTF	TGTGCCATCAGTGAGGGGCTGACAGGGGCACATGGCTACACCTTC
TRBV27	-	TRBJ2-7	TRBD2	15	CASSFLAGSSYEQYF	TGTGCCAGCAGTTTCCTAGCGGGGAGCTCCTACGAGCAGTACTTC
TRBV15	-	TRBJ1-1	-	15	CATSPAEGVKAEAFF	TGTGCCACCAGCCCCGCCGAAGGGGTGAAGGCTGAAGCTTTCTTT
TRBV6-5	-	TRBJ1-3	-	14	CASSPLRLRNTIYF	TGTGCCAGCAGTCCCCTGAGACTCAGAAACACCATATATTTT
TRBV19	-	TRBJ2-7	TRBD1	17	CASRGDSRFAIESEQYF	TGTGCCAGTAGGGGGGACAGCCGTTTCGCTATAGAATCCGAGCAGTACTTC
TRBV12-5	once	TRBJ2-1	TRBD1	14	CASGLYGTGSEQFF	TGTGCTAGTGGTTTGTACGGGACAGGTAGTGAGCAGTTCTTC
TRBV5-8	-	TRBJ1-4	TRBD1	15	CASSPSGGSGEKLFF	TGTGCCAGCAGCCCGTCAGGGGGCTCTGGTGAAAAACTGTTTTTT
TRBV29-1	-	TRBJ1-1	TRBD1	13	CSVLGTGGGEAFF	TGCAGCGTTCTTGGGACAGGGGGCGGTGAAGCTTTCTTT
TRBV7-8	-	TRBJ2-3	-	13	CASSLGAVPTQYF	TGTGCCAGCAGCTTAGGCGCGGTCCCCACTCAGTATTTT
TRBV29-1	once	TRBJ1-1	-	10	CSARLVEAFF	TGCAGCGCCCGACTTGTTGAAGCTTTCTTT
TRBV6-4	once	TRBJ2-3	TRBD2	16	CASSALSGGPTDTQYF	TGTGCCAGCAGTGCCCTTAGCGGGGGGCCGACAGATACGCAGTATTTT
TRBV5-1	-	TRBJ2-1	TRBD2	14	CASRTSGAYNEQFF	TGCGCCAGCAGGACTAGCGGAGCCTACAATGAGCAGTTCTTC
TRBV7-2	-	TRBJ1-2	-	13	CASSSYDGRGYTF	TGTGCCAGCAGTTCCTATGATGGGAGGGGCTACACCTTC
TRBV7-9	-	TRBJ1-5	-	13	CASSFGIYQPQHF	TGTGCCAGCAGCTTCGGGATATACCAGCCCCAGCATTTT
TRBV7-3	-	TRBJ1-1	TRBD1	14	CASSVTGGATEAFF	TGTGCCAGCAGCGTAACAGGGGGCGCGACTGAAGCTTTCTTT
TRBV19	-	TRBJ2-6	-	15	CASSIISSGANVLTF	TGTGCCAGTAGTATTATATCCTCTGGGGCCAACGTCCTGACTTTC
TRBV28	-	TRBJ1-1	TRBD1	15	CASSLGDSRMSEAFF	TGTGCCAGCAGTTTAGGGGACAGCCGCATGTCTGAAGCTTTCTTT
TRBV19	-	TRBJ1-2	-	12	CASSVREGGYTF	TGTGCCAGTAGCGTCAGGGAGGGCGGCTACACCTTC
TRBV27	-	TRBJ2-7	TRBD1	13	CASSLRTGIEQYF	TGTGCCAGCAGTCTCCGGACAGGGATCGAGCAGTACTTC